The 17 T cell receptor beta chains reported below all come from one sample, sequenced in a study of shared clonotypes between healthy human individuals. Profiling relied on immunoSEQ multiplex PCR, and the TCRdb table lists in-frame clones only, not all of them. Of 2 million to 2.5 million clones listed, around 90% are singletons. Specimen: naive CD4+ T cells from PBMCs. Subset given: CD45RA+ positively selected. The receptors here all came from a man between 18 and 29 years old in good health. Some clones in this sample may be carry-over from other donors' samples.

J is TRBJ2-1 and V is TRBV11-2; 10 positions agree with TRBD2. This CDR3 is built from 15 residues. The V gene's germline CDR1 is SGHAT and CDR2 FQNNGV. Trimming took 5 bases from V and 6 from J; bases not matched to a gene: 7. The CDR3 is CASSRLAGVGNEQFF. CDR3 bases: TGTGCCAGCAGCCGTCTAGCGGGAGTTGGCAATGAGCAGTTCTTC.

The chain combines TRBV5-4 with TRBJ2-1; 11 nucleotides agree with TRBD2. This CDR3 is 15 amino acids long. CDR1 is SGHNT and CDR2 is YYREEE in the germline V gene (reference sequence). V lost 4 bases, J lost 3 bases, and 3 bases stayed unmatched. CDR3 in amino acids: CASSKLAGVYNEQFF. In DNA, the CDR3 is TGTGCCAGCAGCAAACTAGCGGGAGTCTACAATGAGCAGTTCTTC.

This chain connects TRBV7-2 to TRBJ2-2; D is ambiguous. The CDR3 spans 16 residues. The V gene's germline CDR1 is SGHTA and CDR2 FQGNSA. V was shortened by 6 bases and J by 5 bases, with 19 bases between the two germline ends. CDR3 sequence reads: CASSPTAGSSTGELFF. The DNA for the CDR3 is TGTGCCAGCAGTCCCACGGCCGGTAGCTCGACCGGGGAGCTGTTTTTT.

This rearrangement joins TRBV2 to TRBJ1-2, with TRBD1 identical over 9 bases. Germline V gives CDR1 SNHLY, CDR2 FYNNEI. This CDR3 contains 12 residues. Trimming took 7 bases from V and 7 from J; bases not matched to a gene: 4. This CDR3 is CASTRTGVGYTF. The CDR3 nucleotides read TGTGCCAGCACCCGGACAGGGGTTGGCTACACCTTC.

The CDR3: CAWSLGTVNIQYF. The CDR3 DNA sequence: TGTGCCTGGAGTCTCGGGACTGTAAACATTCAGTACTTC. The rearrangement links TRBV30 to TRBJ2-4, with D maybe TRBD2 (6 bases). Germline CDR1 is GTSNPN and CDR2 is SVGIG (reference sequence). This CDR3 is built from 13 residues. Trimming took off 2 bases at V and 6 bases at J, with 11 bases between the two ends.

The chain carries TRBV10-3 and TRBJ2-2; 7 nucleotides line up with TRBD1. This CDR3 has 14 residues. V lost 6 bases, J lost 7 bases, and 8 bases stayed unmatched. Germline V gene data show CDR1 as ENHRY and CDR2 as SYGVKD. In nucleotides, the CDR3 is TGTGCCATCAGACCAGGGGGTAGGAACGGGGAGCTGTTTTTT. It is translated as CAIRPGGRNGELFF.

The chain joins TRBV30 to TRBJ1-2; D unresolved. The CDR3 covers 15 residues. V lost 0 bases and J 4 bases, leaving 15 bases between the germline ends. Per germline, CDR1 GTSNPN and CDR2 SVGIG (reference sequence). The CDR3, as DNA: TGTGCCTGGAGTGTAGCGGCGGTCTTTGGCTATGGCTACACCTTC. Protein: CAWSVAAVFGYGYTF.

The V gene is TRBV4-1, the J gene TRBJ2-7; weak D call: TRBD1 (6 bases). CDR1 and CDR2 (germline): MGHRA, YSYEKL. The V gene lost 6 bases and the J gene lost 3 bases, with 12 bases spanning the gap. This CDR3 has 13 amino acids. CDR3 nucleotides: TGCGCCAGCAGTCAGACAGGACTCTACGAGCAGTACTTC. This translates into CASSQTGLYEQYF.

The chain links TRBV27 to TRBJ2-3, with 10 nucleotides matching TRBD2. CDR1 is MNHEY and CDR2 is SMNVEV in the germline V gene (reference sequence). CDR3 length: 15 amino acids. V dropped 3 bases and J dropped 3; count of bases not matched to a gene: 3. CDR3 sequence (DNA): TGTGCCAGCAGTTTCACGGGACTAGCGACAGATACGCAGTATTTT. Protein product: CASSFTGLATDTQYF.

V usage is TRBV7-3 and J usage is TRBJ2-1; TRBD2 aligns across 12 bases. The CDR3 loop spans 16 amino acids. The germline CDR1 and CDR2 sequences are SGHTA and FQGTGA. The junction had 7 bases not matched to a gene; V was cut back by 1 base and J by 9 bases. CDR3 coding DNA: TGTGCCAGCAGCTTAAATGGACTAGCGGGATCAGTTGAGCAGTTCTTC. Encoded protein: CASSLNGLAGSVEQFF.

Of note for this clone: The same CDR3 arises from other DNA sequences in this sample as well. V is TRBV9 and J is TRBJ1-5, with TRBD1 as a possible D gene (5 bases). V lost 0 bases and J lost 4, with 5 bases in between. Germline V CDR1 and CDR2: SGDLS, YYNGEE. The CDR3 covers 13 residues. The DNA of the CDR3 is TGTGCCAGCAGCGTAGCAGGGAATCAGCCCCAGCATTTT. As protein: CASSVAGNQPQHF.

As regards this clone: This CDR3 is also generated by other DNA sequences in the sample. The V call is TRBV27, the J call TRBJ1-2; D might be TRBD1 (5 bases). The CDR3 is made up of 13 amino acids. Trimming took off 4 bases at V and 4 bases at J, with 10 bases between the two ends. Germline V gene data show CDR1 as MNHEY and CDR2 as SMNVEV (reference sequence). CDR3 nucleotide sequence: TGTGCCAGCAGTTCCACAGGTGGCTATGGCTACACCTTC. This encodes CASSSTGGYGYTF.

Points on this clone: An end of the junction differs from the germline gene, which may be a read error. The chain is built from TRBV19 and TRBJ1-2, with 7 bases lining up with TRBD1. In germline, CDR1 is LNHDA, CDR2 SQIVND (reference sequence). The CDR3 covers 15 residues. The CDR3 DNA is TGTGCCAGTAGTGTAGACAGGGAGGTCGAGGGCGGCTACACCTTC. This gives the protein CASSVDREVEGGYTF.

CDR3 protein: CASSQGGLPTDTQYF. The CDR3 DNA sequence: TGCGCCAGCAGCCAAGGGGGACTACCTACAGATACGCAGTATTTT. The chain carries TRBV4-1 and TRBJ2-3, with 7 bases fitting TRBD2. There are 15 residues in the CDR3. CDR1 MGHRA and CDR2 YSYEKL come from the germline V gene. V was clipped by 1 base and J by 3 bases; unmatched bases: 4.

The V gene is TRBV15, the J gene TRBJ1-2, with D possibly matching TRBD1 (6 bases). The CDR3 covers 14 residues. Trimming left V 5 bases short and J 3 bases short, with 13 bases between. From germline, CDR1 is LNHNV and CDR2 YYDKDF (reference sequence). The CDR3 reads CATSEGGRHYGYTF. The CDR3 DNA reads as TGTGCCACCAGCGAGGGGGGCCGGCACTATGGCTACACCTTC.

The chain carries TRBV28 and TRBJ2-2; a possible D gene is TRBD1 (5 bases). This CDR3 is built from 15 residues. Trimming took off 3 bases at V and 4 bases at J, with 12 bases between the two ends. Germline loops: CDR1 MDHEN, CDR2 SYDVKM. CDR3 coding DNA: TGTGCCAGCAGTTTCCCAGGGATGGGCACCGGGGAGCTGTTTTTT. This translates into CASSFPGMGTGELFF.

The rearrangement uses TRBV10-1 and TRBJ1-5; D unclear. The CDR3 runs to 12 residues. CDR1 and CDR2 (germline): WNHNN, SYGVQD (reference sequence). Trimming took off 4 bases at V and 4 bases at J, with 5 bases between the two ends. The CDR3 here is CASSGVNQPQHF. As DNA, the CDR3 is TGCGCCAGCAGTGGGGTGAATCAGCCCCAGCATTTT.